These 20 T cell receptor beta chains originate from one sample sequenced in a study of T-cell memory formation after mild COVID-19 (dated by TCRdb to the early 2020s). Library method: 5' RACE. Sequencing used an Illumina NovaSeq 6000. TCRdb handled the public reads itself, with Q25 trimming in fastp and clone calling in MiXCR, and kept productive beta chains. Merged by CDR3 protein, the rows form single entries marked with the most common genes and DNA. For this sample the table gives approximately 99,000 distinct CDR3 sequences, of which 15% to 20% were detected only once. Jointly, the top ten make up roughly 5.5% of the sample. The sample taken for sequencing was PBMCs or a T cell subset sorted from them (not recorded which). These receptors originate from a man aged 18-30 years who had mild COVID-19 (a few samples of this study predate the infection). The sample titles of this study are shuffled in the database, so cell type and time point are left out; the donor was told from shared clones.

The V gene is TRBV5-1, the J gene TRBJ2-7; unclear D gene. V shed 4 bases and J shed 7 bases, with 21 bases lying between them. Germline V gene sequence: CDR1 SGHRS, CDR2 YFSETQ. CDR3 length: 15 residues. In DNA, the CDR3 is TGCGCCAGCAGCCTGGACCCGACGGGTCTCGGGGAGCAGTACGTC. This encodes CASSLDPTGLGEQYV.

The chain is built from TRBV28 and TRBJ2-7; tentative D call: TRBD2 (5 bases). CDR1 and CDR2 from the germline V gene are MDHEN and SYDVKM. The CDR3 totals 13 residues. V lost 7 bases to trimming and J lost 0 bases, with 10 bases between them. The CDR3 region has the DNA TGTGCCAGCAAACCGGGGATCTCCTACGAGCAGTACGTC. Its protein is CASKPGISYEQYV.

This clonotype was picked up a small number of times. The rearrangement links TRBV12-3 or TRBV12-4 to TRBJ2-7; D not resolved. V was clipped by 7 bases and J by 1 base, with 14 bases between them. This CDR3 comprises 14 residues. The CDR3, as DNA: TGTGCCAGCATCCCTGCTGGGCAGTCCTACGAGCAGTACTTC. This codes for CASIPAGQSYEQYF.

V gene TRBV7-9 combines with J gene TRBJ1-1; possibly TRBD1 for D (6 bases). The CDR3 contains 14 residues. CDR1 SEHNR and CDR2 FQNEAQ come from the germline V gene (reference sequence). V gave up 5 bases and J gave up 2 bases, with 12 bases separating them. The CDR3 DNA follows: TGTGCCAGCAGCGGGACACTAAGAAACACTGAAGCTTTCTTT. Encoded protein: CASSGTLRNTEAFF. The full variable domain, in which reference TRBV7-9 and TRBJ1-1 provide the parts outside the CDR3, is DTGVSQNPRHKITKRGQNVTFRCDPISEHNRLYWYRQTLGQGPEFLTYFQNEAQLEKSRLLSDRFSAERPKGSFSTLEIQRTEQGDSAMYLCASSGTLRNTEAFFGQGTRLTVV.

In its sample, this clonotype was seen a few times. V and J are TRBV11-2 and TRBJ2-5; D is unclear. Germline V gene data show CDR1 as SGHAT and CDR2 as FQNNGV. Trimming removed 2 bases from V and 1 base from J, with 5 bases in between. The CDR3 is 13 residues long. The CDR3 DNA follows: TGTGCCAGCAGCTTAAATCTCCAAGAGACCCAGTACTTC. Amino acid sequence: CASSLNLQETQYF.

This chain links TRBV5-1 with TRBJ2-7; TRBD1 matches at 9 bases. CDR1 SGHRS and CDR2 YFSETQ come from the germline V gene. J lost 5 bases, V lost 0 bases, and 0 bases had no gene match. This CDR3 has 13 residues. The CDR3 sequence: CASSLGQGDEQYV. CDR3 in DNA: TGCGCCAGCAGCTTGGGACAGGGGGACGAGCAGTACGTC.

There are a few counts of this clonotype. The V call is TRBV12-3 or TRBV12-4, the J call TRBJ2-6; 9 nucleotides match TRBD2. With 7 bases clipped from V and 0 bases from J, the junction kept 7 bases outside the gene matches. The CDR3 loop spans 17 amino acids. CDR3 nucleotides: TGTGCCAGCACTGGACTAGCGCTTAGCTCTGGGGCCAACGTCCTGACTTTC. Amino acid sequence: CASTGLALSSGANVLTF.

J is TRBJ2-3 and V is TRBV27, with 8 nucleotides matching TRBD1. Germline-derived CDR1 and CDR2 are MNHEY and SMNVEV (reference sequence). V gave up 3 bases and J gave up 0 bases; unmatched junction bases: 8. The length of the CDR3 is 17 residues. As DNA, the CDR3 is TGTGCCAGCAGTTTCCCTCTGGACAGGGAAAGCACAGATACGCAGTATTTT. Protein: CASSFPLDRESTDTQYF.

This rearrangement joins TRBV5-6 to TRBJ2-7; D remains unclear. V lost 4 bases and J lost 4, with 9 bases in between. The CDR3 runs to 12 residues. The germline CDR1 and CDR2 sequences are SGHDT and YYEEEE. The CDR3 region has the DNA TGTGCCAGCAGCCTAGATGAGTACGAGCAGTACGTC. Protein: CASSLDEYEQYV.

This clonotype has just a few counts. The rearrangement joins TRBV7-2 to TRBJ2-3, with 8 bases that match TRBD2. CDR3 length: 15 residues. Trimming removed 2 bases from V and 6 bases from J; junction bases left unmatched: 7. Per the germline V gene, CDR1 is SGHTA and CDR2 is FQGNSA. The CDR3 reads CASSLNSAGVDTQYF. DNA of the CDR3: TGTGCCAGCAGCTTAAACTCAGCGGGGGTGGATACGCAGTATTTT.

This clonotype was counted between two and nine times. V gene TRBV5-1 combines with J gene TRBJ1-4; D is ambiguous. The CDR3 contains 13 residues. In germline, CDR1 is SGHRS, CDR2 YFSETQ. The V gene lost 2 bases and the J gene lost 5 bases, with 7 bases spanning the gap. CDR3 DNA: TGCGCCAGCAGCTTCTCGCAGAATGAAAAACTGTTTTTT. Translating it yields CASSFSQNEKLFF. Together with reference TRBV5-1 and TRBJ1-4, the CDR3 gives the full variable domain: KAGVTQTPRYLIKTRGQQVTLSCSPISGHRSVSWYQQTPGQGLQFLFEYFSETQRNKGNFPGRFSGRQFSNSRSEMNVSTLELGDSALYLCASSFSQNEKLFFGSGTQLSVL.

In this sample, this clonotype turned up once. This chain links TRBV12-3 or TRBV12-4 with TRBJ1-2, with TRBD1 identical over 7 bases. The V segment lost 5 bases and the J segment 3 bases; nucleotides outside the gene matches: 6. The CDR3 covers 14 residues. The CDR3 bases are TGTGCCAGCAGTCTACGACAGGGTGACTATGGCTACACCTTC. Translated, it gives CASSLRQGDYGYTF.

The chain recombines TRBV4-3 with TRBJ2-7; 7 bases align to TRBD2. CDR1 and CDR2 (germline): LGHNA, YSLEER. The CDR3 contains 14 residues. The junction had 5 bases not matched to a gene; V was cut back by 0 bases and J by 6 bases. The CDR3 DNA is TGCGCCAGCAGCCAAGAACTGGGGGGGGTCGAGCAGTACTTC. Translated, it gives CASSQELGGVEQYF.

The rearrangement uses TRBV11-2 and TRBJ2-1; perhaps D is TRBD1 or TRBD2 (5 bases each). Germline lookup yields CDR1 SGHAT and CDR2 FQNNGV. The CDR3 loop spans 13 amino acids. Trimming stripped 3 bases from V and 11 bases from J, with 14 bases between. This CDR3 reads CASSLEPGRKQFF. The DNA for the CDR3 is TGTGCCAGCAGCTTGGAGCCGGGGCGGAAGCAGTTCTTC.

CDR3 sequence reads: CASSTPRGQGTSLNTEAFF. The CDR3 region has the DNA TGTGCCAGCAGCACCCCCCGGGGACAGGGGACCTCCCTAAACACTGAAGCTTTCTTT. The chain has TRBV9 and TRBJ1-1, with 10 bases identical to TRBD1. Germline CDR1 SGDLS, CDR2 YYNGEE. This CDR3 contains 19 residues. V lost 4 bases, J lost 2 bases, and 17 bases stayed unmatched.

This clonotype has just a few counts. The chain is built from TRBV7-2 and TRBJ2-5, with TRBD2 matching 10 bases. The CDR3 spans 14 residues. With V trimmed by 1 base and J by 7 bases, 3 bases remained unmatched. Per germline, CDR1 SGHTA and CDR2 FQGNSA. The CDR3 is CASSLVQRGGTQYF. The CDR3 DNA sequence: TGTGCCAGCAGCTTAGTCCAGCGGGGGGGGACCCAGTACTTC.

This chain links TRBV9 with TRBJ2-2; 7 nucleotides align to TRBD2. V trimming: 3 bases; J trimming: 4 bases; junction bases outside the gene matches: 12. Germline V lookup: CDR1 SGDLS, CDR2 YYNGEE. The CDR3 contains 17 residues. CDR3 sequence (DNA): TGTGCCAGCAGCGGCCGCGGGGGACTCGAACGCACCGGGGAGCTGTTTTTT. This codes for CASSGRGGLERTGELFF.

The rearrangement links TRBV5-6 to TRBJ2-3; 8 bases fit TRBD2. Germline CDR1 reads SGHDT; CDR2 reads YYEEEE. This CDR3 spans 14 amino acids. V lost 7 bases, J lost 0 bases, and 4 bases stayed unmatched. CDR3 residues: CASGLAGSTDTQYF. As DNA, the CDR3 is TGTGCCAGCGGGTTAGCGGGGAGCACAGATACGCAGTATTTT.

This clonotype appeared a few times. The chain employs TRBV6-2 or TRBV6-3 and TRBJ2-7; no reliable D call. Looked up from germline, CDR1 is MNHEY and CDR2 is SVGEGT. V lost 2 bases to trimming and J lost 3 bases, with 17 bases between them. This CDR3 comprises 16 residues. CDR3 bases: TGTGCCAGCAGTTACATAAAGGACGGCGGCTACTACGAGCAGTACGTC. Translation: CASSYIKDGGYYEQYV.

In this sample, this clonotype turned up many times. The V call is TRBV9, the J call TRBJ2-1, with D possibly matching TRBD2 (6 bases). CDR1 is SGDLS and CDR2 is YYNGEE in the germline V gene. V was cut by 0 bases and J by 4 bases, with 11 bases left in between. This CDR3 has 15 residues. CDR3 protein: CASSVEGLDYNEQFF. The CDR3 nucleotides are TGTGCCAGCAGCGTAGAGGGACTTGATTACAATGAGCAGTTCTTC.